These T cell receptor beta chains were read from a single sample in a study of cytomegalovirus exposure and HLA in healthy donors. Only in-frame clones appear in the TCRdb table, and some are missing; sequencing was by immunoSEQ multiplex PCR. The repertoire holds 200,000 to 300,000 clones, with 87% as singletons. Sequenced input: PBMCs. The receptors originated from a man aged 18 to 29 in good health and CMV-seropositive. Both conserved end residues are part of each CDR3.

CDR3 protein	V gene	J gene
CASSIAGEASYNEQFF	TRBV2	TRBJ2-1
CSVSLAGGTYEQYF	TRBV29-1	TRBJ2-7
CASSSQGGEGDTQYF	TRBV6-5	TRBJ2-3
CASSFSPRYEQYF	TRBV7-2	TRBJ2-7
CASSFAPGGTDTQYF	TRBV7-9	TRBJ2-3
CAWSHFGGGSYEQYF	TRBV30	TRBJ2-7
CSVSEDYGYTF	TRBV29-1	TRBJ1-2
CASSNEVRRLAAYEQYF	TRBV5-6	TRBJ2-7
CASSQLTSCNEQFF	TRBV23-1	TRBJ2-1
CASMLAGVSYNEQFF	TRBV27	TRBJ2-1
CASSDSPNTEAFF	TRBV6-1	TRBJ1-1
CASSQDRGTSGNEQFF	TRBV4-3	TRBJ2-1
CASSLVLGQGAEKLFF	TRBV7-2	TRBJ1-4
CASPPVGLAASETQYF	TRBV2	TRBJ2-5
CASSLAGGPDTQYF	TRBV6-1	TRBJ2-3
CAWSVRGPYGQYF	TRBV30	TRBJ2-7
CASSPLTSNEQYF	TRBV18	TRBJ2-7
CASSSPWSGANVLTF	TRBV7-9	TRBJ2-6
CASSHLRGTGGSRMNTEAFF	TRBV5-1	TRBJ1-1
CAISEREQATDTQYF	TRBV10-3	TRBJ2-3
CASSTIAESSYEQYF	TRBV6-5	TRBJ2-7
CASSLTGTEAFF	TRBV7-8	TRBJ1-1
CASSPRQGFNEKLFF	TRBV7-9	TRBJ1-4
CASSLALSGVTDTQYF	TRBV11-1	TRBJ2-3
CASSPAGADTQYF	TRBV11-3	TRBJ2-3
CASSMARGGYEQYF	TRBV19	TRBJ2-7
CAWSVHTGTYEQYF	TRBV30	TRBJ2-7
CASSSRLKNTGELFF	TRBV28	TRBJ2-2
CASSLSRGVSYEQYF	TRBV5-1	TRBJ2-7
CATSRNQGGEKLFF	TRBV15	TRBJ1-4
CASSSPGQGNEQYF	TRBV11-3	TRBJ2-7
CASSPLRRDAGTYEQYF	TRBV18	TRBJ2-7